A selection of T cell receptor beta chains follows, all from one sample in a study of CD4 T cells in relation to SARS-CoV-2 and coronaviruses. The repertoire was sequenced with immunoSEQ multiplex PCR; TCRdb's copy has only in-frame clones and lacks some. Of around 25,000 clones listed, less than 75% are singletons. The antigens of these receptors remain unknown. The sequenced sample consisted of CD4+ T cells from PBMCs, cultured in vitro. These receptors were obtained from a human donor in good health. CDR3s include the opening cysteine and the closing phenylalanine or tryptophan. A D gene is named only where the DNA matches it firmly. Not every row has a clone size; where given, it reads once, few, many or a size class.

D,V,size,J,DNA,CDR3
NA,TRBV18,NA,TRBJ1-2,TGTGCCAGCTCACCCGAGACAGAGGTCGGCTACACCTTC,CASSPETEVGYTF
NA,TRBV5-6,once,TRBJ2-7,TGTGCCAGCAGCCCTCGGGACACCTTCTCCGACGAGCAGTACTTC,CASSPRDTFSDEQYF
NA,TRBV15,NA,TRBJ1-6,TGTGCCACCAGCAGAGAGGGCGATGGGGGTTCACCCCTCCACTTT,CATSREGDGGSPLHF
NA,TRBV6-5,NA,TRBJ1-2,TGTGCCAGCAGCGGTAACTATGGCTACACCTTC,CASSGNYGYTF
TRBD1,TRBV19,NA,TRBJ1-5,TGTGCCAGTAGTAAAGACAGGGGGAGAAATCAGCCCCAGCATTTT,CASSKDRGRNQPQHF
NA,TRBV10-1,NA,TRBJ2-7,TGCGCCAGCAGTGGGGGCGCGATCAGAAACGAGCAGTACTTC,CASSGGAIRNEQYF
NA,TRBV18,NA,TRBJ1-3,TGTGCCAGCTCACCGGCGGACGGGATCTCTGGAAACACCATATATTTT,CASSPADGISGNTIYF
NA,TRBV11-3,NA,TRBJ2-7,TGTGCCAGCAGCTTAGATAGGCTGGGGGAGCAGTACTTC,CASSLDRLGEQYF
NA,TRBV9,NA,TRBJ2-3,TGTGCCAGCAGCGTTGAAACAGACTCGTCTAGCACAGATACGCAGTATTTT,CASSVETDSSSTDTQYF
TRBD1,TRBV6-5,few,TRBJ1-1,TGTGCCAGCAGCCAAGGGACAGGGGGCGTCACTGAAGCTTTCTTT,CASSQGTGGVTEAFF
NA,TRBV5-1,few,TRBJ2-5,TGCGCCAGCAGCTTGTTGGGGCGGGGTGCCCGAGCACCTCAAGAGACCCAGTACTTC,CASSLLGRGARAPQETQYF
TRBD2,TRBV9,NA,TRBJ2-1,TGTGCCAGCAGCCTGGGACTAGCGGGAGGGCCCTCCTACAATGAGCAGTTCTTC,CASSLGLAGGPSYNEQFF
NA,TRBV5-6,NA,TRBJ1-5,TGTGCCAGCAGCTTGGGCTCTATAGTAAGCAATCAGCCCCAGCATTTT,CASSLGSIVSNQPQHF
TRBD2,TRBV10-3,once,TRBJ2-1,TGTGCCATCAGTGACCGGACTAGCGGGGGCAGCTACAATGAGCAGTTCTTC,CAISDRTSGGSYNEQFF
NA,TRBV4-2,NA,TRBJ1-1,TGTGCCAGCAGCCAAGATGCACGGGTGACTTTCTTT,CASSQDARVTFF
NA,TRBV12-3/TRBV12-4,few,TRBJ2-3,TGTGCCAGCAGGACAGTCACAGATACGCAGTATTTT,CASRTVTDTQYF
NA,TRBV6-1,NA,TRBJ1-2,TGTGCCAGCAGTGCCAGCGTGGGCCCTTCTTACTATGGCTACACCTTC,CASSASVGPSYYGYTF
TRBD1,TRBV18,NA,TRBJ2-2,TGTGCCAGCTCACCCCCCTTCGGGACAGGGGTTTTCACCGGGGAGCTGTTTTTT,CASSPPFGTGVFTGELFF
NA,TRBV29-1,NA,TRBJ2-6,TGCAGCGTTCCAACAGGGACTTCCTCTGGGGCCAACGTCCTGACTTTC,CSVPTGTSSGANVLTF
TRBD2,TRBV2,NA,TRBJ2-5,TGTGCCGCATCCATTCCGGGGGGGGAGACCCAGTACTTC,CAASIPGGETQYF
TRBD1,TRBV7-3,NA,TRBJ1-2,TGTGCCAGCAGCCAAACGACAGGGGGATTGGGCTATGGCTACACCTTC,CASSQTTGGLGYGYTF
NA,TRBV27,NA,TRBJ1-5,TGTGCCAGCAGTTTAAGGGGTTATCAGCCCCAGCATTTT,CASSLRGYQPQHF
NA,TRBV7-2,NA,TRBJ1-3,TGTGCCAGCAGCTTAGCTCAGGGGGGAAACACCATATATTTT,CASSLAQGGNTIYF
NA,TRBV6-6,NA,TRBJ1-5,TGTGCCAGCAGTTATGCCAGGGTTAGCAATCAGCCCCAGCATTTT,CASSYARVSNQPQHF
NA,TRBV3-1/TRBV3-2,NA,TRBJ1-2,TGTGCCAGCAGCCAAGATTTGTACGGCTTTGGCCCGGTTAACTATGGCTACACCTTC,CASSQDLYGFGPVNYGYTF
NA,TRBV9,NA,TRBJ1-4,TGTGCCAGCAGCCGCATCATGGACAGCCCAAATGAAAAACTGTTTTTT,CASSRIMDSPNEKLFF
NA,TRBV5-8,NA,TRBJ2-5,TGTGCCAGCAGCATGGGTGTTGGTCCGGGGGCCCAGTACTTC,CASSMGVGPGAQYF
NA,TRBV19,few,TRBJ1-1,TGTGCCAGTAGTATCAATTGGGGCGGCACTGAAGCTTTCTTT,CASSINWGGTEAFF
TRBD2,TRBV3-1/TRBV3-2,NA,TRBJ2-3,TGTGCCAGCAGCCAAACGGCGGCTAGCGGGACAGATACGCAGTATTTT,CASSQTAASGTDTQYF
TRBD2,TRBV27,NA,TRBJ2-4,TGTGCCAGCAGCCAGGCGGGGGGTACTAGTTTGGCCTTAGCCAAAAACATTCAGTACTTC,CASSQAGGTSLALAKNIQYF
TRBD2,TRBV28,NA,TRBJ2-7,TGTGCCAGCAGTCTTGCTTACGGGGCGGGAGTAATAAACGAGCAGTACTTC,CASSLAYGAGVINEQYF
NA,TRBV18,NA,TRBJ2-5,TGTGCCAGCTCAGACAGGGGACTACAAGAGACCCAGTACTTC,CASSDRGLQETQYF
NA,TRBV30,NA,TRBJ2-5,TGTGCCTGGGGAGGCGGGGCACTTGAAGAGACCCAGTACTTC,CAWGGGALEETQYF
NA,TRBV6-5,NA,TRBJ1-5,TGTGCCAGCAGTTCACCGGGTGGACGTGGCAATCAGCCCCAGCATTTT,CASSSPGGRGNQPQHF
NA,TRBV6-5,NA,TRBJ1-2,TGTGCCATTACCACCCGGGTCAGCCCCTATGGCTACACCTTC,CAITTRVSPYGYTF
NA,TRBV28,NA,TRBJ2-2,TGTGCCAGCAGTCCTCGGGTCGGGGGCAGGACCGGGGAGCTGTTTTTT,CASSPRVGGRTGELFF
NA,TRBV7-3,few,TRBJ2-5,TGTGCCAGCAGCTTAACAGGGGCCGGGGAGACCCAGTACTTC,CASSLTGAGETQYF
TRBD1,TRBV2,NA,TRBJ2-2,TGTGCCAGCAGTGCCGCCCGGACAGGGTATTCCTCCGGGGAGCTGTTTTTT,CASSAARTGYSSGELFF
NA,TRBV11-3,NA,TRBJ2-3,TGTGCCAGTTCTAGGGGGGCTCTTGAAAAGGACACAGATACGCAGTATTTT,CASSRGALEKDTDTQYF
NA,TRBV4-1,NA,TRBJ1-2,TGCGCCAGCAGCCAGAGGAGGGAGGGGGGCTATGGCTACACCTTC,CASSQRREGGYGYTF
TRBD2,TRBV19,NA,TRBJ2-2,TGTGCCAGTAGTATCCGGATTAGCGGGAGTAACACCGGGGAGCTGTTTTTT,CASSIRISGSNTGELFF
NA,TRBV5-5,NA,TRBJ2-7,TGTGCCAGCAGCCTGGAGCGGGCCTCGTCCTACGAGCAGTACTTC,CASSLERASSYEQYF
NA,TRBV28,NA,TRBJ2-7,TGTGCCAGCAGAGAGGGTTTCTACGAGCAGTACTTC,CASREGFYEQYF
NA,TRBV18,few,TRBJ1-4,TGTGCCAGCTCACCCGGACACTATAATGAAAAACTGTTTTTT,CASSPGHYNEKLFF
TRBD2,TRBV6-2/TRBV6-3,NA,TRBJ2-3,TGTGCCAGCAGTAGCGGGACTCTTGGACCCACAGATACGCAGTATTTT,CASSSGTLGPTDTQYF
TRBD1,TRBV13,few,TRBJ1-4,TGTGCCAGCAGCAAAACCGGGACAGGGGTAGGAGAAAAACTGTTTTTT,CASSKTGTGVGEKLFF
NA,TRBV27,NA,TRBJ2-1,TGTGCCAGCAGTTTATCGTGGAGTGTTGGGGGGGCGCATGGGCCCAATGAGCAGTTCTTC,CASSLSWSVGGAHGPNEQFF
NA,TRBV6-1,NA,TRBJ2-5,TGTGCCAGCAGTGATACAGGGATGGAGACCCAGTACTTC,CASSDTGMETQYF
TRBD1,TRBV2,few,TRBJ1-4,TGTGCCAGCAGCACAGGGGGAGGGGAAAAACTGTTTTTT,CASSTGGGEKLFF
TRBD2,TRBV9,NA,TRBJ2-7,TGTGCCAGCAGCGTAGACGTACCTAGCGGGACGAGCTCCTACGAGCAGTACTTC,CASSVDVPSGTSSYEQYF
NA,TRBV5-1,NA,TRBJ1-4,TGCGCCAGCAGCTTGGGAACGAGGGAGGAAAAACTGTTTTTT,CASSLGTREEKLFF
NA,TRBV7-3,NA,TRBJ2-2,TGTGCCAGCAGCCCAAGCCACACCGGGGAGCTGTTTTTT,CASSPSHTGELFF
NA,TRBV6-5,NA,TRBJ1-2,TGTGCCAGCAGTAAAAGCGGGGACTTTAACTATGGCTACACCTTC,CASSKSGDFNYGYTF